This entry describes one T cell receptor (beta chain). The data stem from a study of blood T cell repertoires in COVID-19. The assay was immunoSEQ multiplex PCR, and TCRdb's table has in-frame clones only and misses some. Of 80,000 to 95,000 clones listed, roughly 87% are singletons. This TCR was recovered from a man in his 70s with acute or convalescent COVID-19. The sequenced sample was peripheral blood.

CDR3 protein: CASRQGGANTGELFF. In nucleotides, the CDR3 is TGCGCCAGCAGGCAAGGGGGCGCGAACACCGGGGAGCTGTTTTTT. The chain employs TRBV5-1 and TRBJ2-2; 7 bases map to TRBD1. V trimming: 5 bases; J trimming: 0 bases; junction bases outside the gene matches: 4. The CDR3 consists of 15 residues. Germline V gene lookup returns CDR1 SGHRS and CDR2 YFSETQ.